The entry that follows covers one TCR beta chain sequence. The antigen remains undetermined. V was shortened by 6 bases and J by 9 bases, with 17 bases between the two germline ends. The CDR3 runs to 13 residues. CDR1 is MNHNY and CDR2 is SVGAGI in the germline V gene (reference sequence). This specimen belongs to a study of shared clonotypes between healthy human individuals. Overall study results and limits: Rarefaction revealed incomplete sorted-subset sequencing despite large depth.

Libraries were prepared by immunoSEQ multiplex PCR; TCRdb keeps only in-frame clonotypes and omits some of them. Altogether about 2 million clones are present, roughly 95% being singletons, with the ten largest covering approximately 1.2%. CD45RO negativity and positive selection for CCR7 defined naive CD8 cells, a population that excluded terminally differentiated effector memory CD45RA+ cells. The V call is TRBV6-6, the J call TRBJ2-5; D is possibly TRBD1 (6 bases). The sequence derives from a man younger than 30 in good health. The specimen sequenced was naive CD8+ T cells sorted from blood. In nucleotides, the CDR3 is TGTGCCAGCAGCTACCCGGATCCAGGGGCCCAGTACTTC. Protein product: CASSYPDPGAQYF.